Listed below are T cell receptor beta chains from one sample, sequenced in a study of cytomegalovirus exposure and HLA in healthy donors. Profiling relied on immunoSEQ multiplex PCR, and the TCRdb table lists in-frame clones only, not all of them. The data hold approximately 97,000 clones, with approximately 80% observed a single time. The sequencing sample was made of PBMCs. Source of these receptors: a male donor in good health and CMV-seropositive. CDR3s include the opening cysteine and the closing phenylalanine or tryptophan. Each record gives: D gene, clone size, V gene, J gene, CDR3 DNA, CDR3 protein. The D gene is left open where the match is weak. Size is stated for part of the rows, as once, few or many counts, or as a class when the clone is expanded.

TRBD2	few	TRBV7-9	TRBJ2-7	TGTGCCAGCAGCTTTGGGGGAGGGAGCTCCTACGAGCAGTACTTC	CASSFGGGSSYEQYF
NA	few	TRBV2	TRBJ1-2	TGTGCCAGCAGGTGGAGCTATGGCTACACCTTC	CASRWSYGYTF
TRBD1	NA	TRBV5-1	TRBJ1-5	TGCGCCAGCAGCTTGGAGACAGGGGATCAGCCCCAGCATTTT	CASSLETGDQPQHF
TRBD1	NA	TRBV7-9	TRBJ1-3	TGTTCCAGCAGCTTACAGGGGAGCGGAAACACCATATATTTT	CSSSLQGSGNTIYF
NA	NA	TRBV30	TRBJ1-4	TGTGCCTGGAGGGGGGCAGGGGTTGAAAAACTGTTTTTT	CAWRGAGVEKLFF
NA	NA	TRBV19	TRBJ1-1	TGTGCCAGTACCCCCTACTCTACCGGGAATCGGGAAGCTTTCTTT	CASTPYSTGNREAFF
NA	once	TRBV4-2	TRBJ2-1	TGTGCCAGCAGCCAAATAGAATCGACTGCGCAGTTCTTC	CASSQIESTAQFF
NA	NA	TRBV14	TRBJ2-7	TGTGCCAGCAGCCACTGGGCGACGGTCGGCTACGAGCAGTACTTC	CASSHWATVGYEQYF
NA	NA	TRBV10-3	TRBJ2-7	TGTGCCATCAGTGAAGTGCCAATCTACGAGCAGTACTTC	CAISEVPIYEQYF
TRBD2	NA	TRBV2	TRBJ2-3	TGTGCCAGCCTCCGGGGCGCGGGAGGGCCAAATACAGATACGCAGTATTTT	CASLRGAGGPNTDTQYF
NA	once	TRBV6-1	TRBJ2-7	TGTGCCAGCAGTTGGGCAGGGGGGAAAGACGAGCAGTACTTC	CASSWAGGKDEQYF
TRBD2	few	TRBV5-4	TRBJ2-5	TGTGCCAGCAGCTTGGGGGGACTAGCGGGAGGAGGACGGGAGACCCAGTACTTC	CASSLGGLAGGGRETQYF
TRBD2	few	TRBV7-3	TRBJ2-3	TGTGCCAGCAGCCCCACCCACCTAGCGGAACTTTTCACAGATACGCAGTATTTT	CASSPTHLAELFTDTQYF
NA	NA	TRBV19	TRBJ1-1	TGTGCCAGTAGTATTCTCGGTCCCCTGAACACTGAAGCTTTCTTT	CASSILGPLNTEAFF
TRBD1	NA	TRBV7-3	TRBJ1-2	TGTGCCAGCAGCTTACAGGGGGACCATGGCTACACCTTC	CASSLQGDHGYTF
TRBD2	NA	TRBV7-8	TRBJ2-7	TGTGCCAGCAGCCTTAGCGGGAGGGGACGAACCTACGAGCAGTACTTC	CASSLSGRGRTYEQYF
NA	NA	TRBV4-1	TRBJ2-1	TGCGCCAGCAGCCACTCGAGCTCCTACAATGAGCAGTTCTTC	CASSHSSSYNEQFF
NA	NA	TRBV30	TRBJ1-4	TGTGCCTGGACTCCCGACAGGAATGAAAAACTGTTTTTT	CAWTPDRNEKLFF
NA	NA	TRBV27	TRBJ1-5	TGTGCCAGCAGTTTATCTTACGGCGGTAACAATCAGCCCCAGCATTTT	CASSLSYGGNNQPQHF
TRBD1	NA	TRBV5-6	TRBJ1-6	TGTGCCAGCAGCCGGGACAGCCGCTCCTATAATTCACCCCTCCACTTT	CASSRDSRSYNSPLHF
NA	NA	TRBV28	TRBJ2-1	TGTGCCAGCAGTTTAGGGCGAACTCTCTTGAATGAGCAGTTCTTC	CASSLGRTLLNEQFF
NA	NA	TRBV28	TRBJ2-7	TGTGCCAGTTTGGTGCGGGATATCTACGAGCAGTACTTC	CASLVRDIYEQYF
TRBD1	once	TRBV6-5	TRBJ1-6	TGTGCCAGCAGTCCCACCGGGACAGGGATATCACCCCTCCACTTT	CASSPTGTGISPLHF
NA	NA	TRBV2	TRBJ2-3	TGTGCCACCACCCCCGACAGTTCTAGCACAGATACGCAGTATTTT	CATTPDSSSTDTQYF
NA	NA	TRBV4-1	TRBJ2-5	TGCGCCAGCAGCCAGGTGACCGGGGGGACCCAGTACTTC	CASSQVTGGTQYF
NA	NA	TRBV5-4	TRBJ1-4	TGTGCCAGCAGCTTGGCGGGGGCAACTAATGAAAAACTGTTTTTT	CASSLAGATNEKLFF